The next 26 T cell receptor beta chains were all read from a single sample in a study of graft-versus-host responses after intestinal transplantation. Only in-frame clones appear in the TCRdb table, and some are missing; sequencing was by immunoSEQ multiplex PCR. The sample records more than 65,000 clones, about 90% being singletons. Their antigens remain unidentified. The sample here was unstimulated CD8+ T cells sorted from spleen or lymph node cells, taken before intestinal transplant. These receptor sequences come from a human donor who received an intestinal transplant.

This sequence joins TRBV13 and TRBJ1-3; D is unresolved. V shed 3 bases and J shed 3 bases, with 12 bases lying between them. Germline CDR1 is PRHDT and CDR2 is FYEKMQ (reference sequence). This CDR3 has 15 amino acids. The CDR3 DNA reads TGTGCCAGCAGCTTTGGCCGGGGTGTTGGAAACACCATATATTTT. Translated, it gives CASSFGRGVGNTIYF.

V is TRBV11-2 and J is TRBJ1-1, with D perhaps matching TRBD1 (6 bases). Germline lookup yields CDR1 SGHAT and CDR2 FQNNGV. The CDR3 consists of 16 residues. Trimming left V 3 bases short and J 5 bases short, with 19 bases between. Written as DNA, the CDR3 is TGTGCCAGCAGCTTCGACGACAGCGTGAGGGGGACTGAAGCTTTCTTT. This gives the protein CASSFDDSVRGTEAFF.

The V call is TRBV4-1, the J call TRBJ1-1; no reliable D call. V was shortened by 0 bases and J by 4 bases, with 12 bases between the two germline ends. CDR1 and CDR2 from the germline V gene are MGHRA and YSYEKL. The CDR3 is 15 amino acids. The CDR3 DNA reads TGCGCCAGCAGCCAAGATGGCGGACTGACCACTGAAGCTTTCTTT. Translation gives CASSQDGGLTTEAFF.

This sequence joins TRBV27 and TRBJ2-5; 11 nucleotides match TRBD1. The germline gives CDR1 MNHEY, CDR2 SMNVEV (reference sequence). The CDR3 sequence is 14 residues long. The ends lost 3 bases at V and 5 bases at J; junction bases unmatched: 2. CDR3 nucleotides: TGTGCCAGCAGTTTCGGGGACAGGGGGGAGACCCAGTACTTC. Its translation: CASSFGDRGETQYF.

In nucleotides, the CDR3 is TGTGCCAGCAGCACAGGGTTTGGGGGCAATGAGCAGTTCTTC. It is translated as CASSTGFGGNEQFF. The V and J genes are TRBV27 and TRBJ2-1; D is perhaps TRBD1 (6 bases). Looked up from germline, CDR1 is MNHEY and CDR2 is SMNVEV (reference sequence). CDR3 length equals 14 residues. V gave up 6 bases and J gave up 6 bases, with 15 bases separating them.

The V and J genes are TRBV5-6 and TRBJ2-2; TRBD1 might be the D (6 bases). Trimming removed 4 bases at V and 5 bases at J, with 6 bases between. Germline V gene sequence: CDR1 SGHDT, CDR2 YYEEEE. This CDR3 has 12 residues. CDR3 amino acids: CASSQGTGELFF. CDR3 coding DNA: TGTGCCAGCAGCCAGGGGACCGGGGAGCTGTTTTTT.

This chain links TRBV6-1 with TRBJ1-1, with D possibly matching TRBD1 (6 bases). The germline V gene has CDR1 MNHNS and CDR2 SASEGT. V was trimmed by 5 bases and J by 0 bases, leaving 13 bases between them. The CDR3 is 15 amino acids. The CDR3 here is CASSLVDRMNTEAFF. The CDR3 nucleotides read TGTGCCAGCAGTTTAGTCGACAGGATGAACACTGAAGCTTTCTTT.

The chain recombines TRBV21-1 with TRBJ2-2; whether TRBD1, the table's D call, matches the DNA was not checked. TRBV21-1 is reported as a pseudogene. The CDR3 is made up of 14 amino acids. CDR3 sequence: CARTKDRDTGELFF. CDR3 DNA sequence: TGTGCCAGAACCAAGGACAGAGACACCGGGGAGCTGTTTTTT.

This clone was seen only once. The CDR3 bases are TGTGCCAGCAGGACCACGGGGACTAATGAAAAACTGTTTTTT. Translating gives CASRTTGTNEKLFF. J is TRBJ1-4 and V is TRBV6-5; D call uncertain. This CDR3 is 14 amino acids long. Germline lookup yields CDR1 MNHEY and CDR2 SVGAGI. Trimming cost V 6 bases and J 2 bases, with 10 bases left between them.

The chain uses TRBV9 and TRBJ1-1; TRBD1 is a possible D gene (5 bases). Trimming cost V 0 bases and J 5 bases, with 17 bases left between them. The germline gives CDR1 SGDLS, CDR2 YYNGEE. The CDR3 runs 16 residues. The CDR3 loop reads CASSVGGGGTGTEAFF. For the CDR3, the DNA is TGTGCCAGCAGCGTAGGGGGCGGGGGGACGGGAACTGAAGCTTTCTTT.

The chain is built from TRBV7-9 and TRBJ1-1, with a possible D match to TRBD1 (5 bases). Germline V gene data show CDR1 as SEHNR and CDR2 as FQNEAQ (reference sequence). Trimming pared 5 bases from V and 0 bases from J, leaving 13 bases between. This CDR3 has 15 residues. CDR3 sequence reads: CASSTPTVMNTEAFF. CDR3 in DNA: TGTGCCAGCAGCACCCCGACAGTGATGAACACTGAAGCTTTCTTT.

By frequency in the sample, this clone is medium-sized. This sequence joins TRBV13 and TRBJ2-7; 7 bases are shared with TRBD2. The CDR3 is 15 amino acids. V shed 4 bases, J shed 3 bases, and the junction held 9 bases outside the gene matches. The V gene's germline CDR1 is PRHDT and CDR2 FYEKMQ (reference sequence). The CDR3 DNA sequence: TGTGCCAGCAGCTACGGACTAGGCGTTCTCTACGAGCAGTACTTC. The encoded protein is CASSYGLGVLYEQYF.

This clone was detected only once. The J gene is TRBJ1-4, the V gene TRBV7-9; no clear D. The CDR3 contains 14 residues. V shed 6 bases and J shed 1 base, with 9 bases lying between them. Germline CDR1 reads SEHNR; CDR2 reads FQNEAQ (reference sequence). In nucleotides, the CDR3 is TGTGCCAGCAGAGAGGGTGGAACTAATGAAAAACTGTTTTTT. Encoded protein: CASREGGTNEKLFF.

This sequence joins TRBV4-2 and TRBJ2-3; 7 bases are shared with TRBD2. From germline, CDR1 is LGHNA and CDR2 YNFKEQ. V shed 0 bases, J shed 0 bases, and the junction held 6 bases outside the gene matches. The CDR3 sequence is 17 residues long. CDR3: CASSQDQRGTSTDTQYF. DNA for the CDR3: TGTGCCAGCAGCCAAGATCAGCGGGGAACTAGCACAGATACGCAGTATTTT.

The chain joins TRBV6-4 to TRBJ1-1; D is perhaps TRBD1 (6 bases). The CDR3 runs 14 residues. Deletions cut 2 bases from V and 8 bases from J, with 15 bases between. Per the germline V gene, CDR1 is MRHNA and CDR2 is SNTAGT. CDR3 sequence (DNA): TGTGCCAGCAGTGACAGTACAGGGTATGGGGAAGCTTTCTTT. It translates to CASSDSTGYGEAFF.

The gene calls are TRBV6-1 and TRBJ2-7, with D hard to call. The germline CDR1 and CDR2 sequences are MNHNS and SASEGT. V was shortened by 5 bases and J by 4 bases, with 15 bases between the two germline ends. This CDR3 contains 14 residues. The CDR3 bases are TGTGCCAGCAGTTGGTCGGGTCCCCCTTACGAGCAGTACTTC. It is translated as CASSWSGPPYEQYF.

The chain recombines TRBV9 with TRBJ2-5; 11 positions agree with TRBD1. After removal of 3 bases from V and 4 bases from J, the junction contained 8 bases not matched to a gene. CDR3 length equals 16 residues. Per the germline V gene, CDR1 is SGDLS and CDR2 is YYNGEE. This CDR3 is CASSAGTGGKGETQYF. The CDR3 nucleotides are TGTGCCAGCAGCGCGGGGACAGGGGGTAAAGGAGAGACCCAGTACTTC.

This clone was seen just once. This sequence joins TRBV7-9 and TRBJ2-2; 8 positions match TRBD1. CDR1 and CDR2 from the germline V gene are SEHNR and FQNEAQ (reference sequence). V was pared by 8 bases and J by 1 base, with 3 bases of the junction left unmatched. This CDR3 comprises 14 residues. CDR3 DNA sequence: TGTGCCAGCTTAGGGACAGGGAACACCGGGGAGCTGTTTTTT. Translating it yields CASLGTGNTGELFF.

The chain joins TRBV2 to TRBJ2-3, with TRBD2 matching 10 bases. Germline CDR1 SNHLY, CDR2 FYNNEI. V was pared by 8 bases and J by 5 bases, with 7 bases of the junction left unmatched. This CDR3 contains 14 residues. The CDR3 here is CASEAGGRGDTQYF. DNA of the CDR3: TGTGCCAGCGAAGCGGGGGGGCGTGGAGATACGCAGTATTTT.

V gene TRBV9 combines with J gene TRBJ2-3; D uncertain. The germline V and J ends were trimmed by 2 bases and 2 bases, with 9 bases remaining between them. The CDR3 runs to 14 residues. Germline V gene data show CDR1 as SGDLS and CDR2 as YYNGEE. The CDR3 coding sequence is TGTGCCAGCAGCGTCGGAGATAACACAGATACGCAGTATTTT. This codes for CASSVGDNTDTQYF.

The chain recombines TRBV15 with TRBJ2-7, with TRBD1 matching over 7 bases. V was pared by 3 bases and J by 2 bases, with 13 bases of the junction left unmatched. This CDR3 has 17 amino acids. From germline, CDR1 is LNHNV and CDR2 YYDKDF (reference sequence). CDR3 nucleotide sequence: TGTGCCACCAGCAGGCAAGCCACCGGGACAGACACCTACGAGCAGTACTTC. It specifies CATSRQATGTDTYEQYF. The variable domain in full, completed from reference TRBV15 and TRBJ2-7, reads DAMVIQNPRYQVTQFGKPVTLSCSQTLNHNVMYWYQQKSSQAPKLLFHYYDKDFNNEADTPDNFQSRRPNTSFCFLDIRSPGLGDTAMYLCATSRQATGTDTYEQYFGPGTRLTVT.

The gene calls are TRBV6-6 and TRBJ1-2; TRBD1 matches at 7 bases. Per the germline V gene, CDR1 is MNHNY and CDR2 is SVGAGI (reference sequence). This CDR3 contains 15 residues. The ends lost 9 bases at V and 2 bases at J; junction bases unmatched: 12. The CDR3 nucleotides read TGTGCCAGTCTCCCCCACAGGGGCCAAAACTATGGCTACACCTTC. This encodes CASLPHRGQNYGYTF.

The chain carries TRBV2 and TRBJ1-2; 9 nucleotides line up with TRBD1. Per the germline V gene, CDR1 is SNHLY and CDR2 is FYNNEI. The CDR3 spans 15 residues. The ends lost 6 bases at V and 4 bases at J; junction bases unmatched: 9. The CDR3 sequence is CASREGTGKGYGYTF. The DNA of the CDR3 is TGTGCCAGCAGGGAGGGGACAGGGAAAGGCTATGGCTACACCTTC. Based on the CDR3 plus reference TRBV2 and TRBJ1-2, the full variable domain is EPEVTQTPSHQVTQMGQEVILRCVPISNHLYFYWYRQILGQKVEFLVSFYNNEISEKSEIFDDQFSVERPDGSNFTLKIRSTKLEDSAMYFCASREGTGKGYGYTFGSGTRLTVV.

This clone appeared a single time. This rearrangement joins TRBV9 to TRBJ1-6; 7 bases are a match to TRBD1. This CDR3 region has 15 residues. CDR1 is SGDLS and CDR2 is YYNGEE in the germline V gene. Trimming cost V 4 bases and J 7 bases; bases outside gene matches: 8. The CDR3 is CASSPPTGNNSPLHF. CDR3 DNA: TGTGCCAGCAGCCCCCCGACAGGGAACAATTCACCCCTCCACTTT. The variable domain in full, completed from reference TRBV9 and TRBJ1-6, reads DSGVTQTPKHLITATGQRVTLRCSPRSGDLSVYWYQQSLDQGLQFLIQYYNGEERAKGNILERFSAQQFPDLHSELNLSSLELGDSALYFCASSPPTGNNSPLHFGNGTRLTVT.

The rearrangement joins TRBV27 to TRBJ2-7, with 7 bases lining up with TRBD1. From germline, CDR1 is MNHEY and CDR2 SMNVEV (reference sequence). The V gene end was trimmed by 3 bases and the J gene end by 2 bases; junction bases not matched to a gene: 4. The CDR3 spans 14 residues. The DNA of the CDR3 is TGTGCCAGCAGTTTCGGACAGGATACCTACGAGCAGTACTTC. This gives the protein CASSFGQDTYEQYF.

The rearrangement links TRBV9 to TRBJ1-5; D perhaps matches TRBD1 (5 bases). This CDR3 is 14 amino acids long. From germline, CDR1 is SGDLS and CDR2 YYNGEE. Trimming removed 0 bases from V and 7 bases from J, with 11 bases in between. This chain's CDR3 is CASSVGWGGQPQHF. The CDR3 DNA reads TGTGCCAGCAGCGTAGGATGGGGGGGGCAGCCCCAGCATTTT.